This is a list of T cell receptor beta chains from one sample in a study of tumor-infiltrating lymphocytes in primary liver carcinoma. MiXCR was run by TCRdb on the multiplex PCR reads, yielding one entry per CDR3 protein. This sample has around 330,000 distinct CDR3 sequences; approximately 58% occur once, and the top ten carry over 15%. The material sequenced was peripheral blood. The receptors here all came from a woman in her 30s with primary liver carcinoma and hepatitis B virus infection. CDR3s include the opening cysteine and the closing phenylalanine or tryptophan. A D gene is named only where the DNA matches it firmly. Clone size is given for some rows only: seen once, a few or many times, or a class if the clone is expanded.

NA,TRBJ1-2,TRBV18,NA,TGTGCCAGCTCACCAAACAGCTATGGCTACACCTTC,CASSPNSYGYTF
NA,TRBJ2-7,TRBV12-3/TRBV12-4,many,TGTGCCAGCAGCTCCTTGGACCGGGCTTACGAGCAGTACTTC,CASSSLDRAYEQYF
NA,TRBJ1-5,TRBV6-1,NA,TGTGCCAGAAGTGTCTCCGGTGAAACGGCCCAGCATTTT,CARSVSGETAQHF
NA,TRBJ1-1,TRBV12-3/TRBV12-4,few,TGTGCCAGCAGTTTAGATCCCCATGGCCTGAACACTGAAGCTTTCTTT,CASSLDPHGLNTEAFF
NA,TRBJ2-7,TRBV6-2/TRBV6-3,NA,TGTGCCAGCAGTCCCCCTGGGCCCCTCTCCTACGAGCAGTACTTC,CASSPPGPLSYEQYF
TRBD1,TRBJ2-6,TRBV29-1,NA,TGCAGCGCCGAGACAGGGCCCACTGGGACCAACGTCCTGACTTTC,CSAETGPTGTNVLTF
TRBD2,TRBJ2-3,TRBV29-1,NA,TGCAGCGTTGATTTCTGGGCGGGAGGGCCATCAGATACGCAGTATTTT,CSVDFWAGGPSDTQYF
TRBD1,TRBJ2-5,TRBV6-1,few,TGTGCCAGCAGTGCAACCGGGACAGCGTTGGAGACCCAGTACTTC,CASSATGTALETQYF
TRBD2,TRBJ2-3,TRBV28,few,TGTGCCAGCAGTTTGAGCGGGGGAGGCACAGATACGCAGTATTTT,CASSLSGGGTDTQYF
NA,TRBJ1-1,TRBV12-3/TRBV12-4,NA,TGTGCCAGCAGGACCTCCGCTTTAGGGACTGAAGCTTTCTTT,CASRTSALGTEAFF
NA,TRBJ2-2,TRBV5-1,few,TGCGCCAGCAGCTTGGGCCACGTACGGGCGAACACCGGGGAGCTGTTTTTT,CASSLGHVRANTGELFF
TRBD2,TRBJ2-3,TRBV7-9,NA,TGTGCCAGCAGGTCTAGCGGGAGGGTCCTAGATACGCAGTGTTTT,CASRSSGRVLDTQCF
NA,TRBJ2-2,TRBV11-2,many,TGTGCCAGCAGCTTTACTAGGTCGGTCACCGGGGAGCTGTTTTTT,CASSFTRSVTGELFF
NA,TRBJ2-7,TRBV11-2,NA,TGTGCCAGCAGCTATGGGACCGGAACCTACGAGCAGTACTTC,CASSYGTGTYEQYF
TRBD2,TRBJ2-1,TRBV5-6,NA,TGTGCCAACAGTTTATACCGTGGACTAGGGATGTGCGAGCAGTTCTTC,CANSLYRGLGMCEQFF
NA,TRBJ2-5,TRBV13,few,TGTGCCAGCAGCTTAGGCCGGGAGACCCAGTACTTC,CASSLGRETQYF
TRBD2,TRBJ2-7,TRBV4-1,many,TGCGCCAGCAGTCTAGCGGAGGCCTACGAGCAGTACTTC,CASSLAEAYEQYF
NA,TRBJ2-3,TRBV2,NA,TGTGCCAGCAGTGAATGGCCGGGGCTTCCCCATATGCAGTATTTT,CASSEWPGLPHMQYF